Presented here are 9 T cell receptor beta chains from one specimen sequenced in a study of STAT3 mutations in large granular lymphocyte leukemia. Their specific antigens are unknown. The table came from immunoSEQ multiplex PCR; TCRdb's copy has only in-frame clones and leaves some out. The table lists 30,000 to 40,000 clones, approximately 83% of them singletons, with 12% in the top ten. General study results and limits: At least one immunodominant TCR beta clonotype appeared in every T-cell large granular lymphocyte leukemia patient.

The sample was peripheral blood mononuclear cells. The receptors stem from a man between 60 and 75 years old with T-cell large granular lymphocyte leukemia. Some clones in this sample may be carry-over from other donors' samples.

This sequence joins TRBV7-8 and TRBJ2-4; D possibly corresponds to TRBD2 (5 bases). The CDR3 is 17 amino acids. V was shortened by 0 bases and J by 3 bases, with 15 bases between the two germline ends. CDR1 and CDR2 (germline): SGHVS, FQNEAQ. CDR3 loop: CASSLASWGVVKNIQYF. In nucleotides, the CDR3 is TGTGCCAGCAGCTTAGCTAGTTGGGGAGTAGTCAAAAACATTCAGTACTTC.

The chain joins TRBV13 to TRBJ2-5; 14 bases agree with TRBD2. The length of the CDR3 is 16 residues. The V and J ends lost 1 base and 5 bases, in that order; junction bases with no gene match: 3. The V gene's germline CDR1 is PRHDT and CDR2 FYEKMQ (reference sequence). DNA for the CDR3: TGTGCCAGCAGCTTAGAGGGACTAGCGGGAGTGGAGACCCAGTACTTC. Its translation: CASSLEGLAGVETQYF.

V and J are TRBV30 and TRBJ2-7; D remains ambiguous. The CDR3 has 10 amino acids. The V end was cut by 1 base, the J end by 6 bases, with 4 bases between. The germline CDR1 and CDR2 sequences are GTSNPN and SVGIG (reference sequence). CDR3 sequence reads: CAWSGPEQYF. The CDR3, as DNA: TGTGCCTGGAGTGGTCCCGAGCAGTACTTC.

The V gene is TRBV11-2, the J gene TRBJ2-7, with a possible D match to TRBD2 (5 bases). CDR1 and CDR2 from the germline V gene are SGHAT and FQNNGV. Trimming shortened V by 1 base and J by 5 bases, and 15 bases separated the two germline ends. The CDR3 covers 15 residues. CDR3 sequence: CASSLVPGSRDEQYF. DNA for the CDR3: TGTGCCAGCAGCTTAGTTCCGGGGTCTAGGGACGAGCAGTACTTC.

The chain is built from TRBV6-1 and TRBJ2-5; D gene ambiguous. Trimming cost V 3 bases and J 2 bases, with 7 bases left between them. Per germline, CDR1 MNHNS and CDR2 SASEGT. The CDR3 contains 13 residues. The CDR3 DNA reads TGTGCCAGCAGTGATCTAGGGCAAGAGACCCAGTACTTC. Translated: CASSDLGQETQYF.

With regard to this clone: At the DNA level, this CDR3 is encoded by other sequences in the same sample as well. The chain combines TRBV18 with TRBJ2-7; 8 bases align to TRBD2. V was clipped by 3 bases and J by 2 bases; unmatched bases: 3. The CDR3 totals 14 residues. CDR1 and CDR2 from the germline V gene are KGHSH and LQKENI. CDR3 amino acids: CASSPGGGPYEQYF. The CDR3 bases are TGTGCCAGCTCACCGGGCGGGGGGCCCTACGAGCAGTACTTC.

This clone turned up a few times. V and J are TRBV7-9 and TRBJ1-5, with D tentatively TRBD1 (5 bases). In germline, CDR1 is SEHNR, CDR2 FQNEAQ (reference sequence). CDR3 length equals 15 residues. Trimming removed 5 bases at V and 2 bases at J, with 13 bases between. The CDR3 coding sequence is TGTGCCAGCAGCCCGGGGGGAGGAGGCAATCAGCCCCAGCATTTT. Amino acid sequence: CASSPGGGGNQPQHF.

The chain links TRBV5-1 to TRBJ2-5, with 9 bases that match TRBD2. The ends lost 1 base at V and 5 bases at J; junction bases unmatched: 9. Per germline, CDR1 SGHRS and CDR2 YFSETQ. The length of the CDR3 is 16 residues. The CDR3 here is CASSLRSRSGRETQYF. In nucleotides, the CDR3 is TGCGCCAGCAGCTTGAGAAGTAGGAGCGGGAGGGAGACCCAGTACTTC.

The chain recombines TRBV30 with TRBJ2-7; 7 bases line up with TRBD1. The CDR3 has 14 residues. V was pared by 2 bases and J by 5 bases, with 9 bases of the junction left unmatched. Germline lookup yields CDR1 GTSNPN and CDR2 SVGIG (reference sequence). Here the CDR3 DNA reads TGTGCCTGGAGTTTGAAGGGGGCCCTGGACGAGCAGTACTTC. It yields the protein CAWSLKGALDEQYF. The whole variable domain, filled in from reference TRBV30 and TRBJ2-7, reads SQTIHQWPATLVQPVGSPLSLECTVEGTSNPNLYWYRQAAGRGLQLLFYSVGIGQISSEVPQNLSASRPQDRQFILSSKKLLLSDSGFYLCAWSLKGALDEQYFGPGTRLTVT.